Reported below is one T cell receptor beta chain. This sample was included in a study of blood T cell repertoires in COVID-19. Study details: Nucleic acid was either cDNA or gDNA, and it came from T cells, B-cell-depleted T cells, or PBMCs.

TCRdb keeps only in-frame clones here, not all; method: immunoSEQ multiplex PCR. The sample holds 37,000 or so clones, about 82% seen once. This clonotype originated in a human donor in a cohort sampled during active COVID-19. The specimen was peripheral blood.

The CDR3 DNA sequence: TGTGCCAGCAGCCAAGATGCTAGCGGGGGCTCATCGCAGTTCTTC. Residues: CASSQDASGGSSQFF. The V gene is TRBV3-1 (or the pseudogene TRBV3-2), the J gene TRBJ2-1; 10 positions match TRBD2. This CDR3 comprises 15 residues. Losses at the gene ends were 0 bases for V and 12 bases for J; bases not matched to a gene: 8. CDR1 LGHDT and CDR2 YNNKEL come from the germline V gene (reference sequence).